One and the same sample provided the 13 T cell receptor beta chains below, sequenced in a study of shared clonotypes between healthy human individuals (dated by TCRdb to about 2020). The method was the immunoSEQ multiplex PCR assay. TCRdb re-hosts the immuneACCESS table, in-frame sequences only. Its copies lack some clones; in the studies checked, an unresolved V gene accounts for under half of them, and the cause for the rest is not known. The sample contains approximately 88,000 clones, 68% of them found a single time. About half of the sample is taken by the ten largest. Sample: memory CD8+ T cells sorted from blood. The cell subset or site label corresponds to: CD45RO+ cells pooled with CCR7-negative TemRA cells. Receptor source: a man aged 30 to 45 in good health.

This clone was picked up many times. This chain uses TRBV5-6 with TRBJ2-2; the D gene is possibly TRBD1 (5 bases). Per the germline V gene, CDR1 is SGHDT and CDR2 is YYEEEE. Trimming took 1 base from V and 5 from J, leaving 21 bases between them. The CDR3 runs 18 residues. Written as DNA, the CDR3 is TGTGCCAGCAGCTTGCTGGGGCCAGGACCCCTAGAGACCGGGGAGCTGTTTTTT. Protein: CASSLLGPGPLETGELFF.

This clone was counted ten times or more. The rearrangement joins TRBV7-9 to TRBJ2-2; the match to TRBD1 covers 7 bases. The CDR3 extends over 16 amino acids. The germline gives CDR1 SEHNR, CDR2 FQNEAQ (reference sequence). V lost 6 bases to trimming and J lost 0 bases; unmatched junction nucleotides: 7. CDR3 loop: CASSYRQGANTGELFF. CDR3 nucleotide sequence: TGTGCCAGCAGTTATCGACAGGGAGCGAACACCGGGGAGCTGTTTTTT.

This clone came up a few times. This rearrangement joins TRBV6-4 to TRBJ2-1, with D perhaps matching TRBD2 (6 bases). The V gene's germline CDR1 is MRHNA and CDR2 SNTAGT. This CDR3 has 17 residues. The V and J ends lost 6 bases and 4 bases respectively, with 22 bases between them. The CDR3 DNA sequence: TGTGCCAGCAGCGCTGTGGGGCTAGCGCGTAGTTACAATGAGCAGTTCTTC. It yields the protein CASSAVGLARSYNEQFF.

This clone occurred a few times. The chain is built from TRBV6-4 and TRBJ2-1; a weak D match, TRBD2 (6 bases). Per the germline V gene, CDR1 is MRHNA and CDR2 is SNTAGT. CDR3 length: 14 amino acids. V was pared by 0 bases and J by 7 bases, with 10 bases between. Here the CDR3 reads CASSDSGGSNEQFF. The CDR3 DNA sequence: TGTGCCAGCAGTGACTCTGGGGGGTCTAATGAGCAGTTCTTC.

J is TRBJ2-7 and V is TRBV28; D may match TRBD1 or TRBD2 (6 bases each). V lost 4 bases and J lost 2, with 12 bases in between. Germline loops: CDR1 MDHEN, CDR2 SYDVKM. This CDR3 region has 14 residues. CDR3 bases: TGTGCCAGCAGTTGGGGGGCGAACGCCTACGAGCAGTACTTC. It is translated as CASSWGANAYEQYF.

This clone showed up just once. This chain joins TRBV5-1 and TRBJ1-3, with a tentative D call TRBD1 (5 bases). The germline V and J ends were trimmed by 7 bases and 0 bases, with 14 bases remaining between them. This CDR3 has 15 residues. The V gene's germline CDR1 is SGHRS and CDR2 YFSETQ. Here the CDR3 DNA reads TGCGCCAGCTCCTGGGACGACGCCTCTGGAAACACCATATATTTT. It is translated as CASSWDDASGNTIYF. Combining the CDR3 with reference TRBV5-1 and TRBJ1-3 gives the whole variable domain KAGVTQTPRYLIKTRGQQVTLSCSPISGHRSVSWYQQTPGQGLQFLFEYFSETQRNKGNFPGRFSGRQFSNSRSEMNVSTLELGDSALYLCASSWDDASGNTIYFGEGSWLTVV.

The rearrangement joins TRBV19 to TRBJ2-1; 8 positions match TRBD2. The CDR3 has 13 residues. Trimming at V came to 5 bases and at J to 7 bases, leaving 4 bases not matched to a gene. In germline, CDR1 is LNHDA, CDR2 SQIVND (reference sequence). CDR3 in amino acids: CASSWGLENEQFF. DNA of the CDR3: TGTGCCAGTAGTTGGGGACTAGAAAATGAGCAGTTCTTC.

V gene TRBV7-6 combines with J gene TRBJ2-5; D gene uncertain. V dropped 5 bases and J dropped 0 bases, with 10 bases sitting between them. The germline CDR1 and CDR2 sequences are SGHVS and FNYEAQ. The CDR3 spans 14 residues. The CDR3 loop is CASSLFPDQETQYF. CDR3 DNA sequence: TGTGCCAGCAGCCTTTTTCCCGACCAAGAGACCCAGTACTTC.

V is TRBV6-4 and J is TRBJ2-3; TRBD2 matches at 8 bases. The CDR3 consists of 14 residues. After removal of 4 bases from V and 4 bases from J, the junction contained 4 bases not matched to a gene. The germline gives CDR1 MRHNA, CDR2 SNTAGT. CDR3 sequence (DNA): TGTGCCAGCAGTGCGGGAGGGCCCTCAGATACGCAGTATTTT. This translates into CASSAGGPSDTQYF.

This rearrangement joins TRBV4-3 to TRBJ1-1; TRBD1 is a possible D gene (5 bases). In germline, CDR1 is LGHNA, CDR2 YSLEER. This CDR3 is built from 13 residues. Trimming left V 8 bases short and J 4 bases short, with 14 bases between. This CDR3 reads CASSIREVTEAFF. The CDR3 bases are TGCGCCAGCTCTATCAGGGAGGTCACTGAAGCTTTCTTT.

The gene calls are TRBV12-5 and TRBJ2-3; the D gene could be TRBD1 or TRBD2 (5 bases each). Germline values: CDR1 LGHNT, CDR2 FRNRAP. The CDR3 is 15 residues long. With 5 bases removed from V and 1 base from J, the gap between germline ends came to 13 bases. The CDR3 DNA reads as TGTGCTAGTGGTGGGGGTAGCGCCCGCACAGATACGCAGTATTTT. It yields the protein CASGGGSARTDTQYF.

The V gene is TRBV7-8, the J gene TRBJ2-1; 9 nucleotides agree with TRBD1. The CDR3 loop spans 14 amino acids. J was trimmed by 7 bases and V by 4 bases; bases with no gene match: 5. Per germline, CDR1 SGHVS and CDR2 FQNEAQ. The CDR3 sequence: CASSSWTGVNEQFF. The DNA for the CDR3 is TGTGCCAGCAGCTCCTGGACAGGGGTGAATGAGCAGTTCTTC.

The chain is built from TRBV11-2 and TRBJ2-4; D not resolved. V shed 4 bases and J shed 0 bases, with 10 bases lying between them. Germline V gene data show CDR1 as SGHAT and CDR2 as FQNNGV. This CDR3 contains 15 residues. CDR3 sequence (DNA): TGTGCCAGCAGCTCCCTCCTACTAGCCAAAAACATTCAGTACTTC. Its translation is CASSSLLLAKNIQYF.